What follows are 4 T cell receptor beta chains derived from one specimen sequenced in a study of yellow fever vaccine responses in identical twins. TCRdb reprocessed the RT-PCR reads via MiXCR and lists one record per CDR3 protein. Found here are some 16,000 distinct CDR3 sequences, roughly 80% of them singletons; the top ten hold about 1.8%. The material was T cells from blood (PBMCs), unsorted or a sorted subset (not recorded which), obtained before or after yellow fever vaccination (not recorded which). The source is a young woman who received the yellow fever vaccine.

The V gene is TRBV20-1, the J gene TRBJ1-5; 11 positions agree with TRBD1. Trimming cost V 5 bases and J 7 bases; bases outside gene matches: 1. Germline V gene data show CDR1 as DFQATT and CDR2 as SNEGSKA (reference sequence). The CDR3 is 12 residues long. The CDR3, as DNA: TGCAGTGCTGGACAGGGGGCCCAGCCCCAGCATTTT. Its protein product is CSAGQGAQPQHF.

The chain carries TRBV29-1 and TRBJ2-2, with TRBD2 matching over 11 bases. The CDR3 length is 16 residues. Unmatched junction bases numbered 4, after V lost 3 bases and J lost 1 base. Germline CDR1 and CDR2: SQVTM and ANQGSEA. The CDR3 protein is CSVELLAGVNTGELFF. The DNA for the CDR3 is TGCAGCGTTGAGTTACTAGCGGGAGTGAACACCGGGGAGCTGTTTTTT.

The CDR3 sequence: CASSLVPSGGGYEQYF. DNA of the CDR3: TGTGCCAGCAGCTTAGTCCCTAGCGGGGGGGGATACGAGCAGTACTTC. The chain recombines TRBV11-3 with TRBJ2-7, with 12 bases aligning to TRBD2. The CDR3 runs to 16 residues. J gave up 4 bases and V 1 base, and 5 bases lay outside the gene matches. From germline, CDR1 is SGHNT and CDR2 YENEEA.

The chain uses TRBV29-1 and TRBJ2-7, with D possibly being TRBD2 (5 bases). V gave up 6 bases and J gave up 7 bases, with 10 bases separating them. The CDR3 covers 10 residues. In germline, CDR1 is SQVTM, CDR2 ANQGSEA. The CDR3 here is CSVDSGEQYF. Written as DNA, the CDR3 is TGCAGCGTGGACTCTGGTGAGCAGTACTTC.